The clone carrying this T cell receptor beta chain was seen just once. This sample was taken from a study of blood T cell repertoires in COVID-19. Across the whole study: The analysed material was cDNA or gDNA that came from T cells, B-cell-depleted T cells, or PBMCs.

Per the authors' pipeline: Reference gene primer amplification gave estimated nucleated cell counts. The assay was immunoSEQ multiplex PCR, and TCRdb's table has in-frame clones only and misses some. V, J and clone size are taken as reported in that table, and D and trimming were inferred from the DNA itself. The table shows approximately 99,000 clones, with roughly 78% occurring only once. CDR1 is LNHNV and CDR2 is YYDKDF in the germline V gene (reference sequence). CDR3 length equals 14 residues. V lost 1 base and J 5 bases, leaving 12 bases between the germline ends. This TCR derives from a woman aged 80 or older with active or convalescent COVID-19. The sample taken for sequencing was peripheral blood. This sequence joins TRBV15 and TRBJ2-7; tentative D call: TRBD1 (5 bases). The CDR3 sequence: CATSRGPPDNEQYF. The CDR3 DNA sequence: TGTGCCACCAGCAGAGGGCCGCCGGACAACGAGCAGTACTTC. Full variable domain (missing parts from reference TRBV15 and TRBJ2-7): DAMVIQNPRYQVTQFGKPVTLSCSQTLNHNVMYWYQQKSSQAPKLLFHYYDKDFNNEADTPDNFQSRRPNTSFCFLDIRSPGLGDTAMYLCATSRGPPDNEQYFGPGTRLTVT.